The source of this T cell receptor (beta chain) is a study of shared clonotypes between healthy human individuals. Study-wide context: Ranging from 18 to 49 in age, donors were two women and three men.

In regard to this clone: This CDR3 is also generated by other DNA sequences in the sample.

This table comes from immunoSEQ multiplex PCR, and its TCRdb copy is limited to in-frame clones, with some not included. The data hold around 1.1 million clones, with about 72% observed a single time. The germline V and J ends were trimmed by 1 base and 5 bases, with 11 bases remaining between them. The CDR3 consists of 14 residues. Germline values: CDR1 MNHNS, CDR2 SASEGT. J is TRBJ2-5 and V is TRBV6-1; D might be TRBD1 (6 bases). The source material was memory CD4+ T cells from PBMCs. Noted subset: CD45RA-negative fraction. The sequence came from a man between 18 and 35 years old in good health. Some clones in this sample may be carry-over from other donors' samples. The CDR3 nucleotides are TGTGCCAGCAGTGAAGACAGGGTCCGGGAGACCCAGTACTTC. Its translation is CASSEDRVRETQYF.